These T cell receptor beta chains were read from a single sample in a study of CD8+ T cells in alopecia areata. Sequencing used immunoSEQ multiplex PCR; TCRdb keeps in-frame clones, though not all of them. The sample has 100,000 to 150,000 clones; 45% to 50% are singletons. The material sequenced was CD8+ T cells sorted from blood, taken at week 0. The source of these receptors is a human donor with alopecia areata. CDR3s include the opening cysteine and the closing phenylalanine or tryptophan. D genes are given only for firm matches. Size tells how often a clone was seen (once, few, many) or the class of an expanded clone, and some rows leave it out.

>TRBJ2-2|-|-|TRBV5-6
TGTGCCAGCAGCTGGGGGACTTCCGGGGAGTTGTTTTTT
CASSWGTSGELFF
>TRBJ2-1|few|TRBD1|TRBV27
TGTGCCAGCAGCTTAGAACAGGGGCCCTACAATGAGCAGTTCTTC
CASSLEQGPYNEQFF
>TRBJ2-7|few|-|TRBV30
TGTGCCTGGGGGTACGGGGTCTCCTACGAGCAGTACTTC
CAWGYGVSYEQYF
>TRBJ1-5|-|-|TRBV6-5
TGTGCCAGCAGTTACTCGGGGGATAGCAATCAGCCCCAGCATTTT
CASSYSGDSNQPQHF
>TRBJ2-5|-|-|TRBV2
TGTGCCAGCAGTGAAGCGGGGGGCATCCAAGAGACCCAGTACTTC
CASSEAGGIQETQYF
>TRBJ2-1|few|-|TRBV6-5
TGTGCCAGCACCCAAGGGGGGGCCATCTACAATGAGCAGTTCTTC
CASTQGGAIYNEQFF
>TRBJ1-1|-|TRBD1|TRBV30
TGTGCCTGGAGCCCTGGGGGAGGGGGCGATGAAGCTTTCTTT
CAWSPGGGGDEAFF
>TRBJ1-1|once|-|TRBV7-8
TGTGCCAGCAGCTCGATAGTGGGTGAGATGAACACTGAAGCTTTCTTT
CASSSIVGEMNTEAFF
>TRBJ2-3|few|-|TRBV25-1
TGTGCCAGCAGTGAAGGGTTCGGAGATACGCAGTATTTT
CASSEGFGDTQYF
>TRBJ2-2|-|TRBD1|TRBV30
TGTGCCTGGAGCGACAGGGGCACCGGGGAGCTGTTTTTT
CAWSDRGTGELFF
>TRBJ2-6|-|-|TRBV27
TGTGCCAGCAGTTTCTCTGGGGCCAACGTCCTGACTTTC
CASSFSGANVLTF
>TRBJ1-4|-|TRBD1|TRBV29-1
TGCAGCGTGTATACCGGACAGGCTAATGAAAAACTGTTTTTT
CSVYTGQANEKLFF
>TRBJ2-1|-|TRBD2|TRBV7-8
TGTGCCAGCAGCTTACTCGCGGGGGAGGGTGAGCAGTTCTTC
CASSLLAGEGEQFF
>TRBJ2-7|-|-|TRBV23-1
TGCGCCAGCAGTCATGGACAGAGCTCCTACGAGCAGTACTTC
CASSHGQSSYEQYF
>TRBJ1-1|-|-|TRBV27
TGTGCCAGCAGTTTCCAGGGGAGTTCCACTGAAGCTTTCTTT
CASSFQGSSTEAFF
>TRBJ2-2|-|TRBD2|TRBV29-1
TGCAGCGTCCCGGGACTAACTTCCTCCGGGGAGCTGTTTTTT
CSVPGLTSSGELFF
>TRBJ1-5|once|-|TRBV5-6
TGTGCCAGCAGCTTGGGAGGGATTAGCAATCAGCCCCAGCATTTT
CASSLGGISNQPQHF
>TRBJ1-2|-|-|TRBV4-3
TGCGCCAGCAGCCCTCAATTGGTCATTTATGGCTACACCTTC
CASSPQLVIYGYTF
>TRBJ1-2|-|-|TRBV30
TGTGCTCTGGCCTGGAGCGGCTACACCTTC
CALAWSGYTF
>TRBJ2-7|-|-|TRBV30
TGTGCCTGGAGCTTAACCCGGAGAGATTACGAGCAGTACTTC
CAWSLTRRDYEQYF
>TRBJ1-1|-|TRBD1|TRBV27
TGTGCCAGCACCCCGACAGGGGGAGGGACTGAAGCTTTCTTT
CASTPTGGGTEAFF